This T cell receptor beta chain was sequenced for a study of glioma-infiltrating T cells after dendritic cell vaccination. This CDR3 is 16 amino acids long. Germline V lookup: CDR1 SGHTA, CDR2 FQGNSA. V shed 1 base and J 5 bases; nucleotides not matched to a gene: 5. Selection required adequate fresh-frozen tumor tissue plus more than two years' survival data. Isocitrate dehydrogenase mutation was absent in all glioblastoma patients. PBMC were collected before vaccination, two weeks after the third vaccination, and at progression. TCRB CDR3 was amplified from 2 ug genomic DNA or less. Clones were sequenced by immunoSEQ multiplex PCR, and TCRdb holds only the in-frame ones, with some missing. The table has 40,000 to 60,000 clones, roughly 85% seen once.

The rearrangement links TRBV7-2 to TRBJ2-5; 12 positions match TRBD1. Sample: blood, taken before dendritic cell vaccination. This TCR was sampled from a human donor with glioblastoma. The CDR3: CASSLGDRGLWETQYF. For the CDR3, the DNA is TGTGCCAGCAGCTTAGGGGACAGGGGGCTGTGGGAGACCCAGTACTTC.